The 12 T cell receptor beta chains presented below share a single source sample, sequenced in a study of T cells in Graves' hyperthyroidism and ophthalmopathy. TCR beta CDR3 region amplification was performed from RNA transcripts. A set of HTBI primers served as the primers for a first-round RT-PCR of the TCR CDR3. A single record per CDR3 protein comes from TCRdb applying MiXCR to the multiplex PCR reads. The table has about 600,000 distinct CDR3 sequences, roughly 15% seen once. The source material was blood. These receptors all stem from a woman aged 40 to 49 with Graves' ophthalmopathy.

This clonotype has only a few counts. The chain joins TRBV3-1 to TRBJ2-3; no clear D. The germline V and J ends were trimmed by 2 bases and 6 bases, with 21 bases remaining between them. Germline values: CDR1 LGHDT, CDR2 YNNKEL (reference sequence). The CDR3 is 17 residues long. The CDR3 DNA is TGTGCCAGCAGCCAATTTGCAGCTAACCCCGTCGGGGATACGCAGTATTTT. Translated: CASSQFAANPVGDTQYF.

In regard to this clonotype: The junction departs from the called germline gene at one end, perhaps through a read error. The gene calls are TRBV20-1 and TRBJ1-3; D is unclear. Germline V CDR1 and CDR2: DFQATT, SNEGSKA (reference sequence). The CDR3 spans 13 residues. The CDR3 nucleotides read TGCAGTGTTAGAATCCGCGGAGGATACACCATATATTTT. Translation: CSVRIRGGYTIYF.

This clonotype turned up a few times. The CDR3, as DNA: TGTGCCAGCAGACCTACAGGGACCTACAATGAGCAGTTCTTC. It codes for CASRPTGTYNEQFF. The chain couples TRBV27 to TRBJ2-1, with a tentative D call TRBD1 (6 bases). The CDR3 totals 14 residues. Germline CDR1 is MNHEY and CDR2 is SMNVEV (reference sequence). V lost 6 bases, J lost 2 bases, and 11 bases lay in between.

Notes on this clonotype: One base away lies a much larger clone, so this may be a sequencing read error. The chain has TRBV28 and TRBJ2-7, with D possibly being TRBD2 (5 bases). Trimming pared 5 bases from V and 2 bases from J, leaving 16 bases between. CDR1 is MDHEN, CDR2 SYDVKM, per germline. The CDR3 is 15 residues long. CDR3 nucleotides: TGTGCCAGCAGTCCCCGAGGGATAATTCCCTACGAGCAGTACTTC. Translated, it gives CASSPRGIIPYEQYF.

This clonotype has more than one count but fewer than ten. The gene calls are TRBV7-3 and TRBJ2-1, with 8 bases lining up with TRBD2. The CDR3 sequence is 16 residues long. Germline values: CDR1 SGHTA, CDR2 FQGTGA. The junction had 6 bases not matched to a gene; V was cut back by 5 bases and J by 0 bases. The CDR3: CASSKSSGSSYNEQFF. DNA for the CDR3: TGTGCCAGCAGCAAGAGCAGCGGGAGCTCCTACAATGAGCAGTTCTTC.

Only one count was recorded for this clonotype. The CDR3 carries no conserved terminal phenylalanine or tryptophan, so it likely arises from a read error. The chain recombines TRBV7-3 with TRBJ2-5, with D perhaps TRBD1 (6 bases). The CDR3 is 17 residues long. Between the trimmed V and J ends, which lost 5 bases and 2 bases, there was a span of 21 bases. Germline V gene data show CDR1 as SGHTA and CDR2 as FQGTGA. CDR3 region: CASSLPGHTTKQETQYL. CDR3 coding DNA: TGTGCCAGCAGCCTCCCGGGACACACCACAAAGCAAGAGACCCAGTACCTC.

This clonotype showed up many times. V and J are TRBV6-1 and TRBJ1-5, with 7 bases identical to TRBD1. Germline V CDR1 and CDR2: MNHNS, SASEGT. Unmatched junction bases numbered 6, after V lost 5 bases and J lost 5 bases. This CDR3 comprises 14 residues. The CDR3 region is CASSRQGDHQPQHF. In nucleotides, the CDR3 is TGTGCCAGCAGTCGACAGGGCGATCATCAGCCCCAGCATTTT.

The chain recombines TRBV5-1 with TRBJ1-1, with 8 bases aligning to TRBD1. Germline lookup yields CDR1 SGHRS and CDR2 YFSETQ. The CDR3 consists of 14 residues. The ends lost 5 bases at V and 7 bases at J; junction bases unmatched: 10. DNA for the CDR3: TGCGCCAGCAGTCAATCGACAGGGGCGGTTGAAGCTTTCTTT. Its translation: CASSQSTGAVEAFF.

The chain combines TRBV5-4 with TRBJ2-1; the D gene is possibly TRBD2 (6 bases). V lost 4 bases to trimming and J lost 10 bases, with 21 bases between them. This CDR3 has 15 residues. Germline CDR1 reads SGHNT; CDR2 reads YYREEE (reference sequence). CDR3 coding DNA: TGTGCCAGCAGCCGTAGGGAGGAGGGGCTGCACGAGCAGTTCTTC. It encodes CASSRREEGLHEQFF.

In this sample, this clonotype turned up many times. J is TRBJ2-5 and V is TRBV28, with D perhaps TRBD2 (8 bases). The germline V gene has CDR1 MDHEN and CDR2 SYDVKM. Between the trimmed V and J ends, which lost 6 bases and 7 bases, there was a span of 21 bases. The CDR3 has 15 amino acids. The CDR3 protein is CASSLRGDSGGTQYF. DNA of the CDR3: TGTGCCAGCAGCCTACGAGGGGACAGCGGGGGGACCCAGTACTTC. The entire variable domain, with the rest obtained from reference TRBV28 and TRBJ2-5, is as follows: DVKVTQSSRYLVKRTGEKVFLECVQDMDHENMFWYRQDPGLGLRLIYFSYDVKMKEKGDIPEGYSVSREKKERFSLILESASTNQTSMYLCASSLRGDSGGTQYFGPGTRLLVL.

CDR3 region: CASSSLSNPYEQYF. CDR3 sequence (DNA): TGCGCCAGCAGCTCGCTCTCCAACCCGTACGAGCAGTACTTC. V gene TRBV5-1 combines with J gene TRBJ2-7, with D uncertain. With 3 bases removed from V and 4 bases from J, the gap between germline ends came to 14 bases. CDR1 SGHRS and CDR2 YFSETQ come from the germline V gene. The CDR3 consists of 14 residues.

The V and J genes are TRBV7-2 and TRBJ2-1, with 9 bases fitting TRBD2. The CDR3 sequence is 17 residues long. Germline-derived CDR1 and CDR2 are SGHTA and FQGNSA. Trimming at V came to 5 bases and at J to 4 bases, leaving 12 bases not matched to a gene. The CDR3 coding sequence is TGTGCCAGCAGCACAACCACTGGGCTAGCGGGATACAATGAGCAGTTCTTC. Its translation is CASSTTTGLAGYNEQFF. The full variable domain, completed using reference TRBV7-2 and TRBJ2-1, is GAGVSQSPSNKVTEKGKDVELRCDPISGHTALYWYRQSLGQGLEFLIYFQGNSAPDKSGLPSDRFSAERTGGSVSTLTIQRTQQEDSAVYLCASSTTTGLAGYNEQFFGPGTRLTVL.